Below, 23 T cell receptor beta chains from the same sample are listed, as sequenced in a study of cytomegalovirus exposure and HLA in healthy donors. Primers for the PCR totalled 60 Vbeta and 13 Jbeta. The assay was immunoSEQ multiplex PCR, and TCRdb's table has in-frame clones only and misses some. The sample has 84,000 or so clones; around 77% are singletons. Sequenced input: PBMCs. The receptor set was obtained from a man aged 25-40 years in good health and CMV-seronegative.

This clone turned up a few times. CDR3 nucleotide sequence: TGTGCCAGCAGCCAAGCCCTCGGAGCGGGGACCCGCTCCTACGAGCAGTACTTC. Amino acid sequence: CASSQALGAGTRSYEQYF. The V gene is TRBV4-2, the J gene TRBJ2-7; 7 bases line up with TRBD2. The CDR3 contains 18 residues. Trimming cost V 1 base and J 0 bases; bases outside gene matches: 12. Germline assignment: CDR1 LGHNA and CDR2 YNFKEQ.

This chain links TRBV28 with TRBJ1-6; D remains unclear. Germline CDR1 is MDHEN and CDR2 is SYDVKM. The V gene lost 7 bases and the J gene lost 5 bases, with 12 bases spanning the gap. The CDR3 spans 14 residues. CDR3 DNA: TGTGCCAGCACCAAAAGCCATGATAATTCACCCCTCCACTTT. Translation gives CASTKSHDNSPLHF.

The chain joins TRBV6-5 to TRBJ2-3, with D perhaps TRBD1 (5 bases). With 2 bases removed from V and 0 bases from J, the gap between germline ends came to 9 bases. Germline loops: CDR1 MNHEY, CDR2 SVGAGI. This CDR3 is 15 amino acids long. The CDR3 spells CASSYATESTDTQYF. In nucleotides, the CDR3 is TGTGCCAGCAGTTACGCGACAGAAAGCACAGATACGCAGTATTTT.

The sample holds one count of this clone. The chain employs TRBV7-9 and TRBJ1-5; 11 bases are a match to TRBD1. Germline V CDR1 and CDR2: SEHNR, FQNEAQ (reference sequence). The CDR3 extends over 17 amino acids. V trimming: 1 base; J trimming: 6 bases; junction bases outside the gene matches: 8. CDR3 region: CASSLVQGQGDVQPQHF. The CDR3 DNA reads as TGTGCCAGCAGCTTAGTACAGGGACAGGGGGATGTTCAGCCCCAGCATTTT. Looking up the rest from reference TRBV7-9 and TRBJ1-5 gives the full variable domain: DTGVSQNPRHKITKRGQNVTFRCDPISEHNRLYWYRQTLGQGPEFLTYFQNEAQLEKSRLLSDRFSAERPKGSFSTLEIQRTEQGDSAMYLCASSLVQGQGDVQPQHFGDGTRLSIL.

This clone was counted a few times. The chain carries TRBV18 and TRBJ2-1; 14 bases are a match to TRBD2. The trim removed 2 bases at V and 9 bases at J, leaving 15 bases unmatched. The CDR3 covers 19 residues. CDR1 is KGHSH, CDR2 LQKENI, per germline. CDR3: CASSPSSGTSGGIAGEQFF. The CDR3 region has the DNA TGTGCCAGCTCACCAAGTTCCGGGACTAGCGGGGGAATAGCGGGTGAGCAGTTCTTC.

The V gene is TRBV25-1, the J gene TRBJ2-3, with 8 bases matching TRBD2. This CDR3 has 16 amino acids. V trimming: 4 bases; J trimming: 3 bases; junction bases outside the gene matches: 9. CDR1 and CDR2 (germline): MGHDK, SYGVNS. The CDR3: CASSAPGLDGTDTQYF. The CDR3 DNA follows: TGTGCCAGCAGTGCGCCGGGACTAGATGGTACAGATACGCAGTATTTT.

This rearrangement joins TRBV27 to TRBJ1-2; TRBD1 agrees at 8 bases. The CDR3 contains 14 residues. The V segment lost 5 bases and the J segment 4 bases; nucleotides outside the gene matches: 6. Germline V gene data show CDR1 as MNHEY and CDR2 as SMNVEV (reference sequence). The chain's CDR3 is CASSTGQGLYGYTF. The CDR3 region has the DNA TGTGCCAGCAGTACAGGACAGGGTCTCTATGGCTACACCTTC.

The chain uses TRBV27 and TRBJ2-2; 11 positions match TRBD2. V gave up 5 bases and J gave up 5 bases; unmatched junction bases: 4. Per germline, CDR1 MNHEY and CDR2 SMNVEV (reference sequence). The CDR3 covers 15 residues. The CDR3 sequence is CASSPRTSGTGELFF. The CDR3 DNA is TGTGCCAGCAGTCCCCGGACTAGCGGGACCGGGGAGCTGTTTTTT.

The chain recombines TRBV4-3 with TRBJ2-1, with D perhaps TRBD2 (6 bases). Germline assignment: CDR1 LGHNA and CDR2 YSLEER. CDR3 length: 14 residues. V was clipped by 3 bases and J by 12 bases, with 18 bases between them. CDR3 protein: CASSQTVVRDSQFF. The CDR3 nucleotides are TGCGCCAGCAGCCAGACGGTCGTTCGGGACTCGCAGTTCTTC.

This chain links TRBV6-5 with TRBJ1-5, with a possible D match to TRBD1 (5 bases). Germline V CDR1 and CDR2: MNHEY, SVGAGI. The CDR3 runs to 14 residues. V lost 6 bases and J 7 bases, leaving 16 bases between the germline ends. The CDR3 reads CASSAGRTGQPQHF. In nucleotides, the CDR3 is TGTGCCAGCAGCGCGGGACGGACGGGGCAGCCCCAGCATTTT.

This clone came up a few times. The chain is built from TRBV19 and TRBJ2-1; the D gene is possibly TRBD2 (6 bases). Germline V CDR1 and CDR2: LNHDA, SQIVND (reference sequence). The length of the CDR3 is 15 residues. V was pared by 3 bases and J by 4 bases, with 13 bases between. This CDR3 reads CASSIQLADYNEQFF. In DNA, the CDR3 is TGTGCCAGTAGTATCCAACTAGCAGATTACAATGAGCAGTTCTTC.

This chain connects TRBV5-1 to TRBJ2-2; 13 bases agree with TRBD2. The CDR3 contains 15 residues. Germline V CDR1 and CDR2: SGHRS, YFSETQ. After removal of 3 bases from V and 7 bases from J, the junction contained 3 bases not matched to a gene. CDR3 DNA: TGCGCCAGCAGCTGGACTAGCGGGAGTGGCGGGGAGCTGTTTTTT. Translated: CASSWTSGSGGELFF.

Here the CDR3 DNA reads TGTGCCAGCAGCTTGAATTCCGGGGGGCGGATGAGCACTGAAGCTTTCTTT. Its translation is CASSLNSGGRMSTEAFF. The rearrangement links TRBV11-2 to TRBJ1-1; TRBD1 is a possible D gene (6 bases). CDR1 and CDR2 from the germline V gene are SGHAT and FQNNGV. Trimming stripped 3 bases from V and 4 bases from J, with 21 bases between. This CDR3 has 17 residues. The full variable domain, in which reference TRBV11-2 and TRBJ1-1 provide the parts outside the CDR3, is EAGVAQSPRYKIIEKRQSVAFWCNPISGHATLYWYQQILGQGPKLLIQFQNNGVVDDSQLPKDRFSAERLKGVDSTLKIQPAKLEDSAVYLCASSLNSGGRMSTEAFFGQGTRLTVV.

The chain couples TRBV7-2 to TRBJ2-5; TRBD2 agrees at 13 bases. V was clipped by 4 bases and J by 5 bases; unmatched bases: 4. CDR3 length: 15 amino acids. CDR1 and CDR2 from the germline V gene are SGHTA and FQGNSA. CDR3 sequence reads: CASSSGLAGEETQYF. The DNA for the CDR3 is TGTGCCAGCAGCTCAGGACTAGCGGGAGAGGAGACCCAGTACTTC.

V is TRBV6-5 and J is TRBJ2-7, with D maybe TRBD1 (5 bases). Trimming shortened V by 5 bases and J by 6 bases, and 11 bases separated the two germline ends. The CDR3 totals 12 residues. Germline V gene data show CDR1 as MNHEY and CDR2 as SVGAGI. CDR3 in DNA: TGTGCCAGCAGTCCAGGGCCCTCCGAGCAGTACTTC. This sequence encodes CASSPGPSEQYF.

The rearrangement joins TRBV11-2 to TRBJ1-4; TRBD1 matches at 7 bases. J lost 7 bases, V lost 4 bases, and 6 bases had no gene match. This CDR3 comprises 14 residues. Germline V gives CDR1 SGHAT, CDR2 FQNNGV. CDR3: CASSSGQPSEKLFF. The CDR3 DNA reads as TGTGCCAGCAGCTCGGGACAGCCGAGTGAAAAACTGTTTTTT. Variable domain in full (rest from reference TRBV11-2 and TRBJ1-4): EAGVAQSPRYKIIEKRQSVAFWCNPISGHATLYWYQQILGQGPKLLIQFQNNGVVDDSQLPKDRFSAERLKGVDSTLKIQPAKLEDSAVYLCASSSGQPSEKLFFGSGTQLSVL.

The rearrangement uses TRBV4-2 and TRBJ1-5, with no clear D. Trimming took off 0 bases at V and 0 bases at J, with 9 bases between the two ends. Germline V gene sequence: CDR1 LGHNA, CDR2 YNFKEQ. CDR3 length: 16 amino acids. CDR3 in DNA: TGTGCCAGCAGCCAAGATCAGGCAGCTAGCAATCAGCCCCAGCATTTT. Its protein is CASSQDQAASNQPQHF.

The rearrangement joins TRBV7-2 to TRBJ1-4; D remains ambiguous. V dropped 5 bases and J dropped 2 bases, with 6 bases sitting between them. This CDR3 is built from 13 residues. In germline, CDR1 is SGHTA, CDR2 FQGNSA. Here the CDR3 DNA reads TGTGCCAGCAGCGTCGTCACTAATGAAAAACTGTTTTTT. It translates to CASSVVTNEKLFF.

This clone was recorded only once. The chain employs TRBV6-5 and TRBJ1-2, with D perhaps matching TRBD1 (5 bases). V gave up 10 bases and J gave up 2 bases, with 8 bases separating them. The germline CDR1 and CDR2 sequences are MNHEY and SVGAGI. The CDR3 is made up of 11 amino acids. The CDR3 reads CAIGHNYGYTF. CDR3 coding DNA: TGTGCCATCGGACACAACTATGGCTACACCTTC.

This clone was found a few times. V is TRBV2 and J is TRBJ2-1; 7 nucleotides align to TRBD2. V was pared by 1 base and J by 5 bases, with 5 bases of the junction left unmatched. Germline V lookup: CDR1 SNHLY, CDR2 FYNNEI. This CDR3 is built from 15 residues. In DNA, the CDR3 is TGTGCCAGCAGTGAAGGGACTAGGTCCCACAATGAGCAGTTCTTC. Translated, it gives CASSEGTRSHNEQFF.

This chain connects TRBV7-6 to TRBJ2-1, with 10 bases lining up with TRBD2. The V gene end was trimmed by 4 bases and the J gene end by 5 bases; junction bases not matched to a gene: 8. The CDR3 extends over 16 amino acids. The germline CDR1 and CDR2 sequences are SGHVS and FNYEAQ. As DNA, the CDR3 is TGTGCCAGCAGCTCCAGACTAGCGGGCGCTAACAATGAGCAGTTCTTC. Amino acid sequence: CASSSRLAGANNEQFF.

This clone came up a few times. This rearrangement joins TRBV5-8 to TRBJ1-6, with no clear D. The germline gives CDR1 SGHTS, CDR2 YDEGEE. CDR3 size: 15 residues. V lost 2 bases to trimming and J lost 4 bases, with 10 bases between them. The CDR3 region is CASSFYGGYNSPLHF. CDR3 coding DNA: TGTGCCAGCAGCTTCTACGGTGGTTATAATTCACCCCTCCACTTT.

This clone was seen a few times. The chain has TRBV4-3 and TRBJ1-3, with 7 bases that match TRBD1. In germline, CDR1 is LGHNA, CDR2 YSLEER. CDR3 length equals 16 residues. Losses at the gene ends were 0 bases for V and 2 bases for J; bases not matched to a gene: 4. The chain's CDR3 is CASSQDARGTGNTIYF. The CDR3 region has the DNA TGCGCCAGCAGCCAAGACGCCAGGGGGACTGGAAACACCATATATTTT.